This T cell receptor (beta chain) emerged from a study of T cells in women clearing cervical HPV infection. Average input was roughly 1,200 ng genomic DNA for immunoSEQ TCR beta CDR3 amplification. Method: immunoSEQ multiplex PCR; TCRdb's copy keeps in-frame clones and lacks some. The repertoire table contains tens of thousands of clones. Of note for this clone: Antigen specificity is unknown. The CDR3 end falls 3 residues outside the read, so it is completed with the germline J gene.

The CDR3 length is 16 residues. The V gene end was trimmed by 1 base and the J gene end by 6 bases; junction bases not matched to a gene: 9. The germline gives CDR1 MNHNS, CDR2 SASEGT. Findings of the study overall: Richness plus V gene abundances separated cases from controls with AUC about 0.83. CIN3+ cases had significantly higher TCR repertoire richness than controls, but evenness did not differ.

This chain uses TRBV6-1 with TRBJ2-7; 10 bases map to TRBD2. This TCR was recovered from a woman aged 18-70 years with a cervical HPV16 infection that either progressed to CIN3+ or cleared (not recorded which). Sequenced material: blood buffy coat. The CDR3: CASSEGGSSGRGEQYF. The CDR3 bases that were read are TGTGCCAGCAGTGAAGGGGGGTCTAGCGGGAGAGGCGAG.